The sequence of this TCR beta chain was determined in a study of blood T cell repertoires in COVID-19. Either two negative PCRs, clearance, or symptom resolution qualified Cohort 3 donors as recovered. Original processing methods: By means of reference gene primer amplification, nucleated cell counts were estimated. TCRdb's table, derived via immunoSEQ multiplex PCR, lists solely in-frame clones and lacks some. That table is the source of V, J and clone size, and D and trimming were worked out from the DNA. Of a few hundred thousand clones in the sample, 88% were seen once. V lost 2 bases to trimming and J lost 0 bases, with 12 bases between them. The germline gives CDR1 SGHAT, CDR2 FQNNGV. The CDR3 runs to 16 residues.

The sequencing sample was made of PBMCs or T cells enriched from blood (not recorded which). The TCR was taken from a woman between 50 and 59 years old who had recovered from COVID-19. The genes are TRBV11-2 and TRBJ2-3, with D unresolved. Written as DNA, the CDR3 is TGTGCCAGCAGCTTATTGTCCGGTCCTAGCACAGATACGCAGTATTTT. It is translated as CASSLLSGPSTDTQYF.